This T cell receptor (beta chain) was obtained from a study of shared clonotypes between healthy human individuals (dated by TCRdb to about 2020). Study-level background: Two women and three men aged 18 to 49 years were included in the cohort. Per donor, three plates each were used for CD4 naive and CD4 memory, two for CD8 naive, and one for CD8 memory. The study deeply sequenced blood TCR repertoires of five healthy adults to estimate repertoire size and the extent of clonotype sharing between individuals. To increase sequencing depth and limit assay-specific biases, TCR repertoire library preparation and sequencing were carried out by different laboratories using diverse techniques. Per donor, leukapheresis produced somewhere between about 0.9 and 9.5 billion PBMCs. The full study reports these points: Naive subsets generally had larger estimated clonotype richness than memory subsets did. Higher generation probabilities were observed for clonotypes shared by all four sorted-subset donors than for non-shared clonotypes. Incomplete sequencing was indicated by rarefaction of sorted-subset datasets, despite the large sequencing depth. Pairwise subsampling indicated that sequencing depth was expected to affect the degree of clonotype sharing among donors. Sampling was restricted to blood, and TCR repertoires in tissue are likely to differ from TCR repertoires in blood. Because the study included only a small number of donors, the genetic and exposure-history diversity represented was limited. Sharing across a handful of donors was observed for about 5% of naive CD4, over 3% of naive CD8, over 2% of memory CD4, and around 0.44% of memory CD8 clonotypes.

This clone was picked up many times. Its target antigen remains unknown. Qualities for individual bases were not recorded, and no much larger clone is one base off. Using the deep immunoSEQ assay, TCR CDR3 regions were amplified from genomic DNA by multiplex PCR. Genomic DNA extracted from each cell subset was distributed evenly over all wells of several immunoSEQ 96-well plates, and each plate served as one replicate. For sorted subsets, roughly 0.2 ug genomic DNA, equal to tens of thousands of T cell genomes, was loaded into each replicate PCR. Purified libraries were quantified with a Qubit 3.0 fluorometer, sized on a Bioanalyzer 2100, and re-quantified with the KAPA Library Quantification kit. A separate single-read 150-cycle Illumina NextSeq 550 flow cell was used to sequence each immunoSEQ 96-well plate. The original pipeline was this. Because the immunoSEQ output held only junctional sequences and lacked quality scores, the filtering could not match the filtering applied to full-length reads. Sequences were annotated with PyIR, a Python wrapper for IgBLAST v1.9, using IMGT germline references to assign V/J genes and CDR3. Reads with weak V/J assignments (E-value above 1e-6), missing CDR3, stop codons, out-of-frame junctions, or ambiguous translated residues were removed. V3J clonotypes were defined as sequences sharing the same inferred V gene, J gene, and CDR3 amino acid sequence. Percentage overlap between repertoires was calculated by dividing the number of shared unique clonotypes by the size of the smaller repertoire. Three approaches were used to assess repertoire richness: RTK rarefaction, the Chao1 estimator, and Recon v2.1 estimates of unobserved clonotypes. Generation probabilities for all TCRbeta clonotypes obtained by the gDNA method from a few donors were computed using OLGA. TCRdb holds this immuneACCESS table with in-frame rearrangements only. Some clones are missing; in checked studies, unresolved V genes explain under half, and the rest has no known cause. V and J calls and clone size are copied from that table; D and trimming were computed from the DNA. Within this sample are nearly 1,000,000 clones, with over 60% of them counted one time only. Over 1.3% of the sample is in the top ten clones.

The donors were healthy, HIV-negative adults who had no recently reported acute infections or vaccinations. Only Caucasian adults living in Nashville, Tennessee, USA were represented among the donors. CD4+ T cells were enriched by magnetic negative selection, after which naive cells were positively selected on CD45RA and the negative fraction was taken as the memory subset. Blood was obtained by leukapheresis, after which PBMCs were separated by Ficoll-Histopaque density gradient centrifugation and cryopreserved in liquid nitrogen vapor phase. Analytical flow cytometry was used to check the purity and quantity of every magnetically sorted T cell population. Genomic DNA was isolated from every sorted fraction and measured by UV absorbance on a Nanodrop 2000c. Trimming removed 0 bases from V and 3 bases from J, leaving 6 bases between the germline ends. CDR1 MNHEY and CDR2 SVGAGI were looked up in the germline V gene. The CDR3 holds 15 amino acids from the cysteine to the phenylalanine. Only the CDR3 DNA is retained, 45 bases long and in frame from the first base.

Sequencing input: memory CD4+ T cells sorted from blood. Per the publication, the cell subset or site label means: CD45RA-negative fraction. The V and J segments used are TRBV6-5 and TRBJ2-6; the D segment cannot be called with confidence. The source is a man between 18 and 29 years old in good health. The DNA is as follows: TGTGCCAGCAGTTACTCGATAGGTGGGGCCAACGTCCTGACTTTC. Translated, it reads CASSYSIGGANVLTF.